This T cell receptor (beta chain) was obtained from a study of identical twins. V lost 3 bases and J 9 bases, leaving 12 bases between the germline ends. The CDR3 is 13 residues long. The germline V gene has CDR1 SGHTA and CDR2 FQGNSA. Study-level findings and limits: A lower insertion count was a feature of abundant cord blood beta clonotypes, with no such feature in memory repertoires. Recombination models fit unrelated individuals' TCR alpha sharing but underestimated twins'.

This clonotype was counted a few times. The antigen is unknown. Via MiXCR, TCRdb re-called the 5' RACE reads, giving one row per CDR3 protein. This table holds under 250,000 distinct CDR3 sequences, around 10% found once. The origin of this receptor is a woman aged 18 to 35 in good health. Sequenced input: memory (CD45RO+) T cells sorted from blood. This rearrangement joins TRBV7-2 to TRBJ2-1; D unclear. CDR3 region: CASSFGWSAEQFF. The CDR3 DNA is TGTGCCAGCAGCTTTGGATGGAGTGCTGAGCAGTTCTTC.